The present T cell receptor beta chain was sequenced within a study of blood T cell repertoires in COVID-19. Generated by immunoSEQ multiplex PCR, the TCRdb table keeps only in-frame clones and is missing some. The sample includes 50,000 to 70,000 clones, 84% of them seen just once. V lost 3 bases to trimming and J lost 1 base, with 9 bases between them. There are 14 residues in the CDR3. Germline CDR1 KGHSH, CDR2 LQKENI. The chain recombines TRBV18 with TRBJ1-1; no definite D call. The receptor's source is a woman in her sixties or seventies with acute or convalescent COVID-19. The sequenced material came from peripheral blood. The CDR3 spells CASSPKPGNTEAFF. CDR3 sequence (DNA): TGTGCCAGCTCACCCAAGCCGGGGAACACTGAAGCTTTCTTT.